The entry below gives a single T cell receptor beta chain sequence along with its context. Its antigen has not been determined. It has no much larger one-base neighbor in the sample; base qualities were not kept. The germline V gene (reference sequence) yields SGHNT for CDR1 and YYREEE for CDR2. The trim is 4 bases for V and 1 base for J, with a gap of 12 bases between the germline ends. The CDR3, from cysteine to phenylalanine, totals 15 residues. Only the CDR3 region is kept as DNA, spanning 45 bases read in frame from base 1. This sample was taken from a study of blood T cell repertoires in COVID-19 (dated by TCRdb to the early 2020s). Background for the entire study: The collaborator samples originated in the United States, Italy and Spain and spanned the acute and convalescent phases of COVID-19. The prospective study material was composed of cDNA or gDNA derived from T cells, B-cell-depleted T cells, or PBMCs. Deeply sampled blood TCRbeta repertoires from subjects exposed to, actively infected with, or recovered from COVID-19 were included in the dataset. The repertoires were released in a freely available public database intended as a resource for research on the immune response to SARS-CoV-2. The samples were drawn from the first 160 participants of the ongoing ImmuneRACE study and from 950 to 1,500 subjects provided by 6 global collaborators. The sample metadata nearly always contained a de-identified subject ID, COVID-19 status, age in years and sex. Where HLA class I and class II types were available, the types were taken from metadata supplied by the sample provider, not from assay-based typing. What the work shows at the level of the full study, not this receptor alone: The quantity of clinical and demographic metadata differed by source and by participant and was supplied without curation.

TCRbeta CDR3 regions were amplified from genomic DNA by means of the immunoSEQ Assay, a bias-controlled multiplex PCR. The published analysis was carried out like this. Within the assay, amplification of reference gene primers was used to estimate how many nucleated cells each sample contained. To quantify the absolute abundance of each unique TCRbeta CDR3 rearrangement, sequence reads were collapsed and filtered. For each sample, productive Simpson clonality was calculated by taking the square root of Simpson's diversity index across productive rearrangements. TCRdb stores this immuneACCESS table with in-frame sequences only. Part of the clones is absent; in the studies checked, under half of the shortfall reflects unresolved V genes, and no reason is known for the rest. That table gives V, J and clone size, and the DNA gave D and trimming. The sample records 180,000 or so clones, less than 85% of which are singletons. Clones ranked in the top ten supply roughly 14% of the sample.

Samples from volunteer blood donors who had recovered from COVID-19 were contributed by a second Seattle source. The collaborating institutions used their own protocols to collect whole blood in K2EDTA tubes. For TCRbeta analysis, collaborators shipped samples in one of three forms: frozen whole blood, isolated PBMCs, or DNA extracted from either of those sample types. The specimen sequenced was peripheral blood. The V and J segments used are TRBV5-4 and TRBJ2-1, and TRBD2 may be the D gene, going by 5 matching bases. The source is a man aged 45-65 years who had recovered from COVID-19. Read as DNA, the sequence is TGTGCCAGCAGCGCCCGGACTGAATCCTACAATGAGCAGTTCTTC. Translated, it gives CASSARTESYNEQFF.